This note documents a single T cell receptor (beta chain) sequence. It has no known antigen specificity. Per-base quality was not reported, and no clone a single base away is much larger than it. The CDR3 starts with the cysteine, ends with the phenylalanine, and has 15 residues. Only CDR3 DNA is held: 45 bases, read in frame from base 1. Trimmed from V: 7 bases; trimmed from J: 5 bases; junction bases lacking a gene match: 9. The germline V gene provides CDR1 MNHEY and CDR2 SVGAGI. This entry is derived from a study of radiation and T cells in renal cell carcinoma (dated by TCRdb to the early 2020s). Study-level background: Samples came from a clinical trial, in which primary renal cell carcinomas received 15 Gy stereotactic body radiation therapy followed by nephrectomy 4 weeks later. In total, roughly 52 samples, comprising around 26 tumors and around 27 peripheral blood samples, were subjected to TCR beta sequencing. Across all 50 or so samples, 4,016,671 unique CDR3 nucleotide sequences, encoding 2.5 million to 3 million unique CDR3 amino acid sequences, were identified. Study-wide conclusions, independent of this receptor: Tracking of blood repertoire dynamics stopped at about 4 weeks after treatment, with no follow-up past that point. Because the trial had a single-armed design, the trial could not examine how radiation dose or scheduling affected the TCR repertoire. In blood, the top tumor clonotypes increased from baseline to 2 weeks after radiation and then shrank by 4 weeks, which suggests a temporary expansion of tumor-resident clones. No pretreatment tumor biopsies were available, so the baseline intratumoral presence of clonotypes could not be determined.

TCR beta libraries were generated from genomic DNA with the immunoSEQ kit, following the manufacturer's recommendations. Library preparation used a first multiplex PCR with proprietary primers, then a second PCR adding unique barcodes, with bead cleanups after each round. Each sample batch included a kit-provided positive control reaction and a negative control reaction. The final libraries were assessed on an Agilent 4200 TapeStation D1000 ScreenTape, pooled by volume, and quantified by qPCR. Sequencing ran on an Illumina NextSeq500 with a MidOutput 150-cycle cartridge, using 156 Read1 and 15 Index1 cycles with kit custom primers. The pooled library was loaded at roughly 0.93 pM, with a roughly 19% PhiX control spiked in. As for how the authors treated the data: Vendor-processed data were analyzed in R, and a clonotype was defined as all T cells sharing the same CDR3 nucleotide sequence. In the clone abundance analyses, frequencies in each sample were normalized to that sample's 10,000 most abundant clones. Public T cell clones, which averaged fewer than five per sample, were removed prior to analysis. An abundance difference of at least 32-fold between compartments was the criterion for calling clonotypes tumor-enriched or baseline blood-enriched. A beta-binomial differential abundance model was used to identify clonotypes that were expanded or contracted between blood time points. Tumor-blood repertoire similarity was measured with the Baroni-Urbani and Buser coefficient, and group comparisons used two-tailed Wilcoxon tests in R. The clones in this table, taken by TCRdb from immuneACCESS, are in-frame only. Not every clone is retained; where verified, under half of the shortfall comes from an unresolved V gene, and the cause of the rest is unknown. V and J calls and clone size are as listed in that table; D and trimming were resolved from the DNA. This sample comprises about 130,000 clones, around 81% of them detected only once. The top ten hold 5.8% of the sample.

The time point label of this sample denotes: blood 2 weeks post-SBRT. What the treatment or condition label conveys for this sample: 15 Gy SBRT to primary tumor, nephrectomy 4 weeks later. To track tumor-enriched clonotypes, serial peripheral blood was sampled from radiation-treated patients at baseline and at 2 weeks and 4 weeks after SBRT. Every patient's renal cell carcinoma showed clear cell pathology. The QIAamp DNA Blood Mini Kit (Qiagen) was used to prepare genomic DNA for TCR sequencing. Samples were included in the analyses only if all quality control checks were passed. This receptor was identified in a man aged 50 to 59 with renal cell carcinoma. The chain is made from TRBV6-5 and TRBJ2-1, with TRBD1 identical over 9 junction bases. This sample comprised blood, obtained from a patient whose treatment included radiotherapy and nephrectomy. At the DNA level, the sequence is TGTGCCAGCACCCGAAACAGGGGGCTTAACAATGAGCAGTTCTTC. Its translation is CASTRNRGLNNEQFF.